The 4 T cell receptor beta chains presented below share a single source sample, sequenced in a study of Graves' ophthalmopathy and Graves' hyperthyroidism. Researchers took RNA transcripts and amplified TCR beta CDR3 regions from them. HTBI-primed RT-PCR formed the first round, and a multiplex PCR formed the second. TCRdb recomputed calls from the multiplex PCR reads with MiXCR, one row per CDR3 protein. The sample holds over 450,000 distinct CDR3 sequences, 13% to 15% seen once. Sequencing was carried out using blood. These receptors were obtained from a woman in her thirties with Graves' ophthalmopathy.

This clonotype was seen repeatedly, ten times or more. With a much larger clone just one base away, this may be a read error. The J gene is TRBJ1-1, the V gene TRBV28; D remains unclear. CDR3 size: 14 residues. Germline-derived CDR1 and CDR2 are MDHEN and SYDVKM. The CDR3 nucleotides read TGTGGCAGCAGTCCCCCAAGCCGACGCAGAGAAGCTTTCTTT. Its protein is CGSSPPSRRREAFF.

This clonotype has at least ten counts. This chain joins TRBV6-5 and TRBJ2-7, with 8 bases identical to TRBD2. V gave up 4 bases and J gave up 0 bases; unmatched junction bases: 8. The CDR3 extends over 16 amino acids. CDR1 is MNHEY and CDR2 is SVGAGI in the germline V gene. The CDR3: CASSSQLAVSSYEQYF. The CDR3 DNA is TGTGCCAGCAGTTCCCAACTAGCGGTGAGCTCCTACGAGCAGTACTTC.

This clonotype was counted at least ten times. The chain is built from TRBV5-1 and TRBJ1-2; D ambiguous. This CDR3 contains 16 residues. Germline V gene sequence: CDR1 SGHRS, CDR2 YFSETQ. V was trimmed by 2 bases and J by 2 bases, leaving 16 bases between them. The CDR3 region is CASSFTHTTGNYGYTF. The CDR3 coding sequence is TGCGCCAGCAGCTTCACTCACACGACCGGCAACTATGGCTACACCTTC.

The CDR3 region is CASSKKTGLAGGPGSNHEQFF. CDR3 nucleotides: TGTGCCAGCAGCAAAAAAACGGGACTAGCGGGAGGGCCGGGGAGCAATCATGAGCAGTTCTTC. The chain combines TRBV4-2 with TRBJ2-1; the match to TRBD2 covers 16 bases. The CDR3 has 21 residues. Germline V gene lookup returns CDR1 LGHNA and CDR2 YNFKEQ. J gave up 8 bases and V 5 bases, and 21 bases lay outside the gene matches.